This T cell receptor beta chain originates from a study of T cells in Graves' hyperthyroidism and ophthalmopathy. RNA transcripts served as the template for amplifying TCR beta CDR3 regions. First-round RT-PCR targeting the TCR CDR3 was performed with the HTBI primer set. TCRdb reprocessed the multiplex PCR reads via MiXCR and lists one record per CDR3 protein. The profile covers 550,000 to 800,000 distinct CDR3 sequences, with approximately 15% appearing a single time and about a sixth taken by the ten largest. This clonotype was found many times. In making diagnoses, clinical symptoms, serum thyroxine and TRAb, thyroid ultrasound and orbital computed tomography were all used. The PBMCs were sourced from fresh peripheral blood (around 9.9 ml). Germline lookup yields CDR1 SEHNR and CDR2 FQNEAQ (reference sequence). J was trimmed by 3 bases and V by 4 bases; bases with no gene match: 15. The CDR3 totals 18 residues.

Sequenced: blood. The TCR was taken from a man in his forties or fifties with Graves' hyperthyroidism. V is TRBV7-9 and J is TRBJ1-2, with 9 bases matching TRBD1. The DNA for the CDR3 is TGTGCCAGCAGCTCGACGACCAGCGGGACAGGGCCGCACTATGGCTACACCTTC. This encodes CASSSTTSGTGPHYGYTF.